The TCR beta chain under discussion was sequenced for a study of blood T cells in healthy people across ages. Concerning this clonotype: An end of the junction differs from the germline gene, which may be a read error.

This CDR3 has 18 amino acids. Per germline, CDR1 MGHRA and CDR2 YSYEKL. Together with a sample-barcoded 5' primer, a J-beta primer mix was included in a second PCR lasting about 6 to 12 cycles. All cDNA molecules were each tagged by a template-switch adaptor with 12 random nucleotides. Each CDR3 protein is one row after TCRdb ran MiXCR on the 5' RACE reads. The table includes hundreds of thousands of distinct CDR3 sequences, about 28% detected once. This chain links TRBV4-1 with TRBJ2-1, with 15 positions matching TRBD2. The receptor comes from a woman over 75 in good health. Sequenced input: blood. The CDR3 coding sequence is TGCGCCAGCAGCCAGCCCGGGACTAGCGGGGGGCCCTACAATGAACAGTTCTTC. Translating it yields CASSQPGTSGGPYNEQFF.